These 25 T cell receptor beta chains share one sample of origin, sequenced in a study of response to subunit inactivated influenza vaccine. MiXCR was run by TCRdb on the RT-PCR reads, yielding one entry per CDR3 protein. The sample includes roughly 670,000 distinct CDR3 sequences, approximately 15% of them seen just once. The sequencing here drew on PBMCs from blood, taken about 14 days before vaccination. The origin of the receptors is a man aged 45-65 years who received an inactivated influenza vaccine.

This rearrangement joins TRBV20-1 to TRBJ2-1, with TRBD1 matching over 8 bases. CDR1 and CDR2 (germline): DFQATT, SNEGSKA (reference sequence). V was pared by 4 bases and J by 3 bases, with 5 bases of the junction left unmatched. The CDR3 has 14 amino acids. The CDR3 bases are TGCAGTGCTAAAAGGACAGGGCACTACAATGAGCAGTTCTTC. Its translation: CSAKRTGHYNEQFF.

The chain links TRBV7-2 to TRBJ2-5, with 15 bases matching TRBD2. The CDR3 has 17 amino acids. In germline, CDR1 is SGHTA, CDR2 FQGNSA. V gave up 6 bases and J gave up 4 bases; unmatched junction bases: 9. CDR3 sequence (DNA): TGTGCCAGCAGGGCAGGGACTAGCGGGGGGAGTAGAGAGACCCAGTACTTC. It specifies CASRAGTSGGSRETQYF.

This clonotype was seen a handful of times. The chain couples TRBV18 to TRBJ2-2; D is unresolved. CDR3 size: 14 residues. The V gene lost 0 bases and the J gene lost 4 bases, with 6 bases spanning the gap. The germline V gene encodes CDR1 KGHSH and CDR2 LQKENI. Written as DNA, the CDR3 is TGTGCCAGCTCACCACCGTCGGGCACCGGGGAGCTGTTTTTT. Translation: CASSPPSGTGELFF.

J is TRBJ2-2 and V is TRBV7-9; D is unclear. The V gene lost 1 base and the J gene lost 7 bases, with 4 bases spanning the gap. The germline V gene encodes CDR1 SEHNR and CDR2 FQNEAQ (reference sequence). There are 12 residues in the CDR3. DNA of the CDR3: TGTGCCAGCAGCTTAGTCTTCGGGGAGCTGTTTTTT. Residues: CASSLVFGELFF. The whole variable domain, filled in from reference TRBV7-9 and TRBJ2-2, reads DTGVSQNPRHKITKRGQNVTFRCDPISEHNRLYWYRQTLGQGPEFLTYFQNEAQLEKSRLLSDRFSAERPKGSFSTLEIQRTEQGDSAMYLCASSLVFGELFFGEGSRLTVL.

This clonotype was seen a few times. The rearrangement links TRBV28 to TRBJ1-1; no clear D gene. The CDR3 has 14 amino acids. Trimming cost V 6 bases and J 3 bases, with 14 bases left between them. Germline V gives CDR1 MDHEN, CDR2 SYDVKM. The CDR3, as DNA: TGTGCCAGCAGGGCACCTAGGGCTTACACTGAAGCTTTCTTT. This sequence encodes CASRAPRAYTEAFF.

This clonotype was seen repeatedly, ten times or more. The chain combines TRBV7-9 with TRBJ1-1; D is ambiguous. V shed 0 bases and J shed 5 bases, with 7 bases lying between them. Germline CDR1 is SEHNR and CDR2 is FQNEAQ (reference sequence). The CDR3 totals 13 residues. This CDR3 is CASSLAIGTEAFF. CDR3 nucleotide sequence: TGTGCCAGCAGCTTAGCTATAGGGACTGAAGCTTTCTTT.

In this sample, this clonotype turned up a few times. The DNA for the CDR3 is TGTGCCAGCAGCTACCGGACTTCCGGAGGGAATGAGCAGTTCTTC. It yields the protein CASSYRTSGGNEQFF. This rearrangement joins TRBV3-1 to TRBJ2-1; weak D call: TRBD2 (6 bases). The length of the CDR3 is 15 residues. Germline loops: CDR1 LGHDT, CDR2 YNNKEL (reference sequence). Deletions cut 5 bases from V and 7 bases from J, with 18 bases between.

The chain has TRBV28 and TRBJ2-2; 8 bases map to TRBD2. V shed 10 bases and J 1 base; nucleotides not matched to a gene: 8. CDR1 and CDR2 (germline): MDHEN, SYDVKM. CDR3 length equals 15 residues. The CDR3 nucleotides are TGTGCCACCGGCGGACTAGCACTGAACACCGGGGAGCTGTTTTTT. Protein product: CATGGLALNTGELFF.

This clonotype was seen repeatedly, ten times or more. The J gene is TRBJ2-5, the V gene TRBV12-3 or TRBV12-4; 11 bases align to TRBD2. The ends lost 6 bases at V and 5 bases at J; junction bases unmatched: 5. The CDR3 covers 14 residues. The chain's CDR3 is CASSLAGGFETQYF. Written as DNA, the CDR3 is TGTGCCAGCAGCCTAGCGGGGGGTTTCGAGACCCAGTACTTC.

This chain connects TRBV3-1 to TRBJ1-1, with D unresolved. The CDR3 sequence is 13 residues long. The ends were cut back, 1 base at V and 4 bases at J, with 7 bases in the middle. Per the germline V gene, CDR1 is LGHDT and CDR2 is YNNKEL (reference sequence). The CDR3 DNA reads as TGTGCCAGCAGCCAAGTGGCGGGCACTGAAGCTTTCTTT. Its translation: CASSQVAGTEAFF.

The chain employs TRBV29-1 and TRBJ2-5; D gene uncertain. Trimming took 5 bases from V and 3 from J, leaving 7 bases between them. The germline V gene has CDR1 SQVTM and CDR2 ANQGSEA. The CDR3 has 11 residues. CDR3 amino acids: CSVREKETQYF. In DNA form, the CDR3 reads TGCAGCGTTAGGGAAAAAGAGACCCAGTACTTC.

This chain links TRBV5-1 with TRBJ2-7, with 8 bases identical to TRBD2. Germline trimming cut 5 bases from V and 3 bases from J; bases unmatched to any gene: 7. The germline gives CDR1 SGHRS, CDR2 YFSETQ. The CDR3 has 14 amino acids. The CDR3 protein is CASRDGGGIYEQYF. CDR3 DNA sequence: TGCGCCAGCAGAGACGGGGGGGGTATCTACGAGCAGTACTTC. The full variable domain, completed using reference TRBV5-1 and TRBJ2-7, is KAGVTQTPRYLIKTRGQQVTLSCSPISGHRSVSWYQQTPGQGLQFLFEYFSETQRNKGNFPGRFSGRQFSNSRSEMNVSTLELGDSALYLCASRDGGGIYEQYFGPGTRLTVT.

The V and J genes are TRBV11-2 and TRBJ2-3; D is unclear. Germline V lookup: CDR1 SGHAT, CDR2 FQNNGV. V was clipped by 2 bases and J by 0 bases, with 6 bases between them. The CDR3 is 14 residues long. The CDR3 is CASSLFASTDTQYF. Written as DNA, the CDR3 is TGTGCCAGCAGCTTATTTGCTAGCACAGATACGCAGTATTTT.

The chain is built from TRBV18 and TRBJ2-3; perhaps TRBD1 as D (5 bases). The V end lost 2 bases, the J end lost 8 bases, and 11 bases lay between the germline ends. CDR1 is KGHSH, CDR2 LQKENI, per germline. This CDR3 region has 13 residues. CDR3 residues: CASSPVEGATQYF. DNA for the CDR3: TGTGCCAGCTCACCAGTGGAAGGGGCTACGCAGTATTTT.

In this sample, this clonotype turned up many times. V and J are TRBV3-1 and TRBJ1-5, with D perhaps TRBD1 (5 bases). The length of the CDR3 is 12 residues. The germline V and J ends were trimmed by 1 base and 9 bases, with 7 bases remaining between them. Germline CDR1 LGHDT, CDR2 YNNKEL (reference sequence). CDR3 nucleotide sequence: TGTGCCAGCAGCCAAGCCGGGGCGCCCCAGCATTTT. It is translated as CASSQAGAPQHF.

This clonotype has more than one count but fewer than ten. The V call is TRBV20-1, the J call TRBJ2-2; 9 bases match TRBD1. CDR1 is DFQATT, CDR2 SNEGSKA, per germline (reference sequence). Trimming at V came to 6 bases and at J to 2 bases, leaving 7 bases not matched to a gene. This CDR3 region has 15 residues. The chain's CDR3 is CSAKMDRGNTGELFF. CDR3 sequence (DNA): TGCAGTGCCAAGATGGACAGGGGAAACACCGGGGAGCTGTTTTTT.

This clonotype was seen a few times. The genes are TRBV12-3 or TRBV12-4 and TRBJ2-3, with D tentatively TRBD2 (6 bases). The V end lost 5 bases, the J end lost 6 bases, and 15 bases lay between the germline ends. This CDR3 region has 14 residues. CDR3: CASSRDSLADTQYF. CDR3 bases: TGTGCCAGCAGTCGGGACTCCCTGGCTGATACGCAGTATTTT.

The CDR3 spells CASSPTASMDSNQPQHF. The CDR3 DNA sequence: TGTGCCAGCAGTCCCACAGCCTCGATGGATAGCAATCAGCCCCAGCATTTT. J is TRBJ1-5 and V is TRBV12-3 or TRBV12-4; D ambiguous. Trimming cost V 5 bases and J 0 bases, with 17 bases left between them. The CDR3 totals 17 residues.

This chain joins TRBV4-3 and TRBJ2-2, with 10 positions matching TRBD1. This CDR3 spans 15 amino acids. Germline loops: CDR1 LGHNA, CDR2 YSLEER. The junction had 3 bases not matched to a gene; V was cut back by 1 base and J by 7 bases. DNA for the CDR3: TGCGCCAGCAGCCAAGGGGGACAGGGGATCGGGGAGCTGTTTTTT. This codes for CASSQGGQGIGELFF.

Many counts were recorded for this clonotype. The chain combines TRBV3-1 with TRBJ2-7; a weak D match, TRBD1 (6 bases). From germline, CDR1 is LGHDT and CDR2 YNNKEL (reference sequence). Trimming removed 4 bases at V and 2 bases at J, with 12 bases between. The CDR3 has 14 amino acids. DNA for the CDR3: TGTGCCAGCAGCCTGGGGACAAGCGCCTACGAGCAGTACTTC. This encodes CASSLGTSAYEQYF.

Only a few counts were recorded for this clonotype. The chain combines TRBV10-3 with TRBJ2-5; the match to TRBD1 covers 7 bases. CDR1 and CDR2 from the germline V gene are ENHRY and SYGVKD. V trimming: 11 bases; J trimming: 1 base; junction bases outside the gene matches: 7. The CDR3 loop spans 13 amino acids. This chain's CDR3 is CAVRDSAQETQYF. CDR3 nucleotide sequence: TGTGCCGTGAGGGACAGCGCCCAAGAGACCCAGTACTTC.

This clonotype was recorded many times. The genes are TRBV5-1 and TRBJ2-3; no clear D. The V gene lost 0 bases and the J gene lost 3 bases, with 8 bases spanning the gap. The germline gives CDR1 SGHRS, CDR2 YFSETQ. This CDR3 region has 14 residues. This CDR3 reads CASSLGTITDTQYF. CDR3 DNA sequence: TGCGCCAGCAGCTTGGGAACGATAACAGATACGCAGTATTTT.

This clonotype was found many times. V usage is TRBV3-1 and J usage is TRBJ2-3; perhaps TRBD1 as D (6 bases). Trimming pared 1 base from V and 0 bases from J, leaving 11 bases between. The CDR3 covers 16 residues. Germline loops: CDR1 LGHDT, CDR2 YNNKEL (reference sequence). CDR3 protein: CASSQGQVDSTDTQYF. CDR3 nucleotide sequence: TGTGCCAGCAGCCAAGGACAGGTTGATAGCACAGATACGCAGTATTTT.

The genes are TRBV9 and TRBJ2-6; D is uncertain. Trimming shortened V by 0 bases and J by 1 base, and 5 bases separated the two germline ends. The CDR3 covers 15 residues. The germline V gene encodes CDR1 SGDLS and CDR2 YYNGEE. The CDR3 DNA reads TGTGCCAGCAGCGTAGTTGGTTCTGGGGCCAACGTCCTGACTTTC. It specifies CASSVVGSGANVLTF.

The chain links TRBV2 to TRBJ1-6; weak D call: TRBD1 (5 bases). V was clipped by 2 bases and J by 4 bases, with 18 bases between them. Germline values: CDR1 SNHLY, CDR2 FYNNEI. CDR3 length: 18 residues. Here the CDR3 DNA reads TGTGCCAGCAGTGAACGGGGTGGGGGATTCTTATATAATTCACCCCTCCACTTT. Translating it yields CASSERGGGFLYNSPLHF.